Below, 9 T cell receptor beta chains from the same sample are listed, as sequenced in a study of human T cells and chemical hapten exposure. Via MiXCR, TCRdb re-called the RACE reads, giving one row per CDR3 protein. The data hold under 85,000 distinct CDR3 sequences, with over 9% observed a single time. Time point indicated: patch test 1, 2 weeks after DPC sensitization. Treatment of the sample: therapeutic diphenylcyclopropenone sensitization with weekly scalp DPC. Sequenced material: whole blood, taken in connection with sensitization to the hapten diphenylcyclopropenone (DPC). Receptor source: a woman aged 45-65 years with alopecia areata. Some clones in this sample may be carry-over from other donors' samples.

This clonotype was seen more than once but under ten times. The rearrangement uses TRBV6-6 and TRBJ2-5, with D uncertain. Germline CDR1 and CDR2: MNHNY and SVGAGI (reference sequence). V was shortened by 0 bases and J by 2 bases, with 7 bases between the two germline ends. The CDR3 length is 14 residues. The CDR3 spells CASSYSRVQETQYF. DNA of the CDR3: TGTGCCAGCAGTTACTCACGCGTACAAGAGACCCAGTACTTC.

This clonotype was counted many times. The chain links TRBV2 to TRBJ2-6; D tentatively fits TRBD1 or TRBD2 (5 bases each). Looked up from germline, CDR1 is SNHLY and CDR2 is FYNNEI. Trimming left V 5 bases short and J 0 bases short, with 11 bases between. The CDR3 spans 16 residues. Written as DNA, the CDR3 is TGTGCCAGCAGTAGGGACGCCAGCTCTGGGGCCAACGTCCTGACTTTC. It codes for CASSRDASSGANVLTF. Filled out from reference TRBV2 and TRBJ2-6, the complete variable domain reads EPEVTQTPSHQVTQMGQEVILRCVPISNHLYFYWYRQILGQKVEFLVSFYNNEISEKSEIFDDQFSVERPDGSNFTLKIRSTKLEDSAMYFCASSRDASSGANVLTFGAGSRLTVL.

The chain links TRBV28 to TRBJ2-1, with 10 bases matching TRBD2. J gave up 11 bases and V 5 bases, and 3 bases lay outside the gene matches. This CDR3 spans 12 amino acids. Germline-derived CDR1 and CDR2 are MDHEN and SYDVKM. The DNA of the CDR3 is TGTGCCAGCAGTGGGACTAGCGCAAAGCAGTTCTTC. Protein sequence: CASSGTSAKQFF.

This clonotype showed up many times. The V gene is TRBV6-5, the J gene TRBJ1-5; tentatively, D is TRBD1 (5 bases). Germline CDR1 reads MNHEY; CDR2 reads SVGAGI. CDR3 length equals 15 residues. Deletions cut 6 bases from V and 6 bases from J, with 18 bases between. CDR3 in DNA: TGTGCCAGCAGGGGTTTTGGAGGGGCTAGTCAGCCCCAGCATTTT. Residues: CASRGFGGASQPQHF.

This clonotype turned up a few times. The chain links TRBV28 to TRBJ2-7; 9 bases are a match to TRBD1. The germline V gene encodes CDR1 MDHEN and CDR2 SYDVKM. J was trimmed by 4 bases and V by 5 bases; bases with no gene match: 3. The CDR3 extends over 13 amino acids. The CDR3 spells CASSEGQGYEQYF. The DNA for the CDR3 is TGTGCCAGCAGTGAAGGACAGGGGTACGAGCAGTACTTC.

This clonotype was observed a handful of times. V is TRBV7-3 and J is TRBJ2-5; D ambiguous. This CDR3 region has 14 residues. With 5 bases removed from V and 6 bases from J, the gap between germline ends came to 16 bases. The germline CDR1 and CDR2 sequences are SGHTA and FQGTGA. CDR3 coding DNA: TGTGCCAGCAGCCCCGCCCCGGGCACTAAGACCCAGTACTTC. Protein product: CASSPAPGTKTQYF.

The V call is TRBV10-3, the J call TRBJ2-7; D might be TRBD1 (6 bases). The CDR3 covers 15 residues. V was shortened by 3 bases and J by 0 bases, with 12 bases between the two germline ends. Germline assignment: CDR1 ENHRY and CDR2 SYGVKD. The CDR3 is CAISDPGAPSYEQYF. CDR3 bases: TGTGCCATCAGTGATCCAGGGGCCCCCTCCTACGAGCAGTACTTC.

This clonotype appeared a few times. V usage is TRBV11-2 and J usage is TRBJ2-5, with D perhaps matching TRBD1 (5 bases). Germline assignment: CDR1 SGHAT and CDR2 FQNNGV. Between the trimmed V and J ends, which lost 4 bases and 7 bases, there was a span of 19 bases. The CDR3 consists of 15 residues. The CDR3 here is CASSSWTARDWTQYF. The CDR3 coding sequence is TGTGCCAGCAGCTCCTGGACGGCCAGGGATTGGACCCAGTACTTC. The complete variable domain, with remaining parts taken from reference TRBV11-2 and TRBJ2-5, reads EAGVAQSPRYKIIEKRQSVAFWCNPISGHATLYWYQQILGQGPKLLIQFQNNGVVDDSQLPKDRFSAERLKGVDSTLKIQPAKLEDSAVYLCASSSWTARDWTQYFGPGTRLLVL.

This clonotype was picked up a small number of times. This CDR3 is CASSPMSLAGVSYNEQFF. As DNA, the CDR3 is TGTGCCAGCAGTCCCATGTCCTTGGCGGGGGTCTCCTACAATGAGCAGTTCTTC. This chain joins TRBV12-3 or TRBV12-4 and TRBJ2-1; 7 nucleotides match TRBD2. The CDR3 sequence is 18 residues long. Germline trimming cut 5 bases from V and 0 bases from J; bases unmatched to any gene: 13.